The count of the clone carrying this T cell receptor beta chain is one. This sample is part of a study of blood T cell repertoires in COVID-19. Study in general: Some COVID-19 samples were acute and others convalescent; all came from the United States, Italy and Spain. PBMCs, B-cell-depleted T cells, or T cells provided the cDNA or gDNA that made up the material.

As processed by the authors: Amplification with reference gene primers provided the estimates of nucleated cell counts. The protocol was immunoSEQ multiplex PCR, while the TCRdb copy is restricted to in-frame clones and leaves out a portion. For V, J and clone size, that table is used; D and trimming come from the DNA. The sample lists some 150,000 clones, roughly 84% occurring once. The length of the CDR3 is 19 residues. V lost 0 bases to trimming and J lost 0 bases; unmatched junction nucleotides: 9. The sequence was collected from a woman aged 45-65 years with acute or convalescent COVID-19. The sequencing sample was made of peripheral blood. The chain employs TRBV5-3 and TRBJ1-1; TRBD1 agrees at 12 bases. TRBV5-3 carries the ORF label, with uncertain function. As DNA, the CDR3 is TGTGCCAGAAGCTTGGTGGGACAGGGGGCTGGCAAGTTGAACACTGAAGCTTTCTTT. This codes for CARSLVGQGAGKLNTEAFF.